Detailed here is one T cell receptor beta chain. The entry originates in a study of T cell responses to AZD1222 COVID-19 vaccine. This table comes from immunoSEQ multiplex PCR, and its TCRdb copy is limited to in-frame clones, with some not included. Of under 150,000 clones in the sample, roughly 88% were seen once. The germline V and J ends were trimmed by 4 bases and 4 bases, with 8 bases remaining between them. This CDR3 has 12 amino acids. In germline, CDR1 is SGDLS, CDR2 YYNGEE. The source was peripheral blood, collected 28 days after the second AZD1222 dose. The V and J genes are TRBV9 and TRBJ1-2; D gene uncertain. This receptor was taken from an adult who received the AZD1222 COVID-19 vaccine. The CDR3 bases are TGTGCCAGCAGCACCCTCCTCTATGGCTACACCTTC. The encoded protein is CASSTLLYGYTF.